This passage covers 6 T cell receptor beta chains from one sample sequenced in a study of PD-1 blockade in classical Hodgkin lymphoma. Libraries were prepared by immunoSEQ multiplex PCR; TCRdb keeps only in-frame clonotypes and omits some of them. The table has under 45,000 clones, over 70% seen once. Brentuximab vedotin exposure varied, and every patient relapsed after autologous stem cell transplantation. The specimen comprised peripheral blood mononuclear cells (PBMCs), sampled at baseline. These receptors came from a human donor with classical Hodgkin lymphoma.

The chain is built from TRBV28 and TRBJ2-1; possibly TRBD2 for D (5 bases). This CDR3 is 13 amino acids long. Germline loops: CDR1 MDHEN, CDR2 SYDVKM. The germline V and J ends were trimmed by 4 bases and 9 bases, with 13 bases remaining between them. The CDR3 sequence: CASSSLPRGEQFF. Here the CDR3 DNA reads TGTGCCAGCAGTTCTCTCCCCCGGGGTGAGCAGTTCTTC.

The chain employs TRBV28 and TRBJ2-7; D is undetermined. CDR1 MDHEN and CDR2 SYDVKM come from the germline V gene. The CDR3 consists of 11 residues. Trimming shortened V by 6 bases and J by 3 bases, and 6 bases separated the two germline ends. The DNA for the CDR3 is TGTGCCAGCAGGTCCCTCTACGAGCAGTACTTC. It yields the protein CASRSLYEQYF.

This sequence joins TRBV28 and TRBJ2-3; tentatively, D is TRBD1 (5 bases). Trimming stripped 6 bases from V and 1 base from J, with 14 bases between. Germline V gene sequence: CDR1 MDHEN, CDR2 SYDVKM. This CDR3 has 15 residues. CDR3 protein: CASRLQVRGTDTQYF. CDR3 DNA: TGTGCCAGCAGACTACAGGTTAGAGGCACAGATACGCAGTATTTT.

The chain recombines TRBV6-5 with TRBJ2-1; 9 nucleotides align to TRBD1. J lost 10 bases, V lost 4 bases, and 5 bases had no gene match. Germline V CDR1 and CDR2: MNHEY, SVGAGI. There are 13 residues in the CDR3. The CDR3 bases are TGTGCCAGCAGTTCTACAGGGGGCAGAGAGCAGTTCTTC. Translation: CASSSTGGREQFF.

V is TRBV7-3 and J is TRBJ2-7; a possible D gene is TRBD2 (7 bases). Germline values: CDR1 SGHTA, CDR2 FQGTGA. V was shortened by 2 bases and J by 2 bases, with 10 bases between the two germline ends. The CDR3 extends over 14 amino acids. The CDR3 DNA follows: TGTGCCAGCAGCTTATCCGGGGGGCCCTACGAGCAGTACTTC. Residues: CASSLSGGPYEQYF.

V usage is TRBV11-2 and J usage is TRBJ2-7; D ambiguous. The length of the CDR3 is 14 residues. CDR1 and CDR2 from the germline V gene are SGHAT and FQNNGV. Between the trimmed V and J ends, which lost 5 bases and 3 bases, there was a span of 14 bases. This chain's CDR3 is CASSPPNYLYEQYF. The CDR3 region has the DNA TGTGCCAGCAGCCCTCCTAACTATCTCTACGAGCAGTACTTC.